This T cell receptor (beta chain) was recovered during a study of identical twins (dated by TCRdb to about 2016). Background on the whole study: To test whether fetal clonotypes persist, this study deep-sequenced TCR alpha and beta repertoires from monozygotic twins, from unrelated adults of various ages, and from cord blood. To rule out contamination, replicate twin experiments were performed at different times with different library preparation protocols. General findings and caveats noted by the study authors: Zero-insertion analyses could be partly confounded by invariant T cells such as MAIT and iNKT, though diverse VJ usage argued against such confounding for most clonotypes. A weaker excess of twin sharing was found in beta out-of-frame sequences because the signal-to-noise ratio was lowered by fewer shared sequences. Because the same donors could not be followed over many years, conclusions were based on cross-sectional statistical analysis. Fewer insertions were carried by abundant cord blood beta clonotypes, a similar but weaker trend appeared in young adult naive repertoires, and no such trend appeared in memory repertoires. Compared with coincidental sharing between unrelated individuals, out-of-frame TCR alpha sequences shared between twins showed an excess of sequences with low generation probability. In monozygotic twins, recombination models systematically underestimated out-of-frame TCR alpha sharing, but the models matched the sharing seen between unrelated individuals.

The library came from 5' RACE. The sequencer was an Illumina HiSeq 2000. A universal primer binding site was added through template switching, and the final cDNA carried a unique molecular identifier so that TCR cDNA molecules could be counted accurately. Specific primers in the conserved constant-segment region were used to synthesize first-strand cDNA for the TCR alpha and beta chains. To control for contamination, every cDNA library carried two barcodes: a SMART-Mk sample barcode plus Illumina barcodes. TruSeq adapter sequences and Illumina sample barcodes were added in two successive PCR steps. Sequencing of the TCR alpha and beta cDNA libraries was done on the Illumina HiSeq platform using custom primers. For the original study's pipeline: MiGEC processed the raw reads to extract unique molecular identifiers, while MiXCR was used to determine the CDR3 positions. For each individual, recombination models were inferred using an EM algorithm with the repgenHMM and IGoR tools. Shared clonotypes were analyzed with the tcR package in R, and sharing was normalized by the product of cloneset sizes. To study raw recombination without the effects of thymic and clonal selection, out-of-frame nonproductive sequences were analyzed. In TCRdb, the public reads were trimmed at Q25 with fastp and aligned with MiXCR, with productive beta chains retained. Identical CDR3 proteins give one entry, which carries the most common genes and DNA. None of the V and J calls come from the authors' own analysis; TCRdb made them. This sample gives about 190,000 distinct CDR3 sequences in total; more than 15% of them show up just once. Clones ranked in the top ten supply 40% of the sample.

Only healthy Caucasian donors were included. Three pairs of female monozygotic twins, all aged roughly 18 to 30 years, made up the twin cohort. Positive isolation kits from Invitrogen were used to isolate CD4+ and CD8+ T cell populations. Remarks on this clonotype: Its antigen is currently not known. Nothing much larger sits one base from this clone, and base qualities are not available.

The CDR3 measures 14 amino acids from cysteine to phenylalanine. Solely the CDR3 DNA is kept, with 42 bases framed from the first base. The germline V gene specifies MNHEY as CDR1 and SVGAGI as CDR2. V and J are truncated by 3 bases and 6 bases respectively, leaving an intervening sequence of 14 bases. These data also featured in a second study, about T cells expressing NK-cell markers. The second study also describes: TCR beta-chain repertoires were profiled in sorted CD3+CD56+NKG2C+, CD3+CD56+NKG2C- and CD3+CD56-NKG2C+ T-cell subsets from several donors. Among the eight sequenced donors, seven were HCMV-seropositive and one was HCMV-seronegative. To restrict sorting to alphabetaTCR-expressing T cells, an anti-gammadeltaTCR antibody was added in several experiments. In six donors, the dominant CD3+CD56+NKG2C+ clonotypes were among the top 10 CD8+ clonotypes and accounted for about 1.0-7.5% of CD8+ T cells. Those dominant clonotypes were again the most abundant among CD3+CD56-NKG2C+ cells in a few donors, at roughly 25-60.1%. It remained unclear whether the expanded NKG2C-expressing T cell clones were specific for HCMV antigens. All eight donors whose samples were sequenced were randomly selected healthy volunteers, three of them men and five women. To determine HCMV serostatus, a commercial ELISA kit was used to detect HCMV-specific IgG in serum. MIGEC was used to demultiplex reads and group reads by UMI, and MiTCR was used to assemble and quantify clonotypes. To exclude erroneous sequences, any TCR cDNA sequence not supported by at least two reads was discarded. The tcR package was used for downstream repertoire analysis, and clonotypes were matched between fractions using CDR3 nucleotide sequence together with V segment. VDJmatch was used to annotate antigen specificity against VDJdb, with one amino acid substitution allowed in CDR3.

The sequence was collected from a woman under 30 in good health. This chain joins TRBV6-5 to TRBJ1-1, with the D gene not confidently named. What was sequenced was CD8+ T cells sorted from blood. The CDR3 amino acid sequence is: CASSYSGLHAEAFF. The DNA reads TGTGCCAGCAGTTATAGCGGACTACACGCTGAAGCTTTCTTT.